This entry features one TCR beta chain sequence. Antigen unknown. The PCR was carried out with 60 Vbeta primers and 13 Jbeta primers. The repertoire was sequenced with immunoSEQ multiplex PCR; TCRdb's copy has only in-frame clones and lacks some. The profile shows 130,000 or so clones, about 80% of them singletons. The CDR3 length is 15 residues. In germline, CDR1 is MNHEY, CDR2 SVGAGI. V shed 0 bases, J shed 4 bases, and the junction held 5 bases outside the gene matches. This entry is derived from a study of cytomegalovirus exposure and HLA in healthy donors. Study observations and caveats: Association of a missense DCLRE1C variant with TCR beta V- and J-gene trimming was reported in a later analysis.

The sample comprised PBMCs. This chain uses TRBV6-5 with TRBJ2-5; 7 nucleotides match TRBD1. This clonotype was obtained from a man aged 30-40 years in good health and CMV-seronegative. CDR3 loop: CASSYSTGNRETQYF. CDR3 sequence (DNA): TGTGCCAGCAGTTACTCGACAGGGAACAGAGAGACCCAGTACTTC.